The 27 T cell receptor beta chains below all came from one sample that was sequenced in a study of blood T cell repertoires in COVID-19. The method was immunoSEQ multiplex PCR; TCRdb's version includes in-frame clones alone and lacks a portion of them. Altogether 150,000 to 180,000 clones are present, roughly nine tenths being singletons, with the ten largest covering 0.45% to 0.65%. Sample: peripheral blood. All receptors come from a man in his fifties with acute or convalescent COVID-19.

The chain joins TRBV7-3 to TRBJ2-3; 9 bases fit TRBD2. This CDR3 is 15 amino acids long. CDR1 is SGHTA, CDR2 FQGTGA, per germline. Unmatched junction bases numbered 2, after V lost 2 bases and J lost 2 bases. The CDR3 sequence is CASSLGLATTDTQYF. The CDR3 DNA reads TGTGCCAGCAGCTTAGGACTAGCGACCACAGATACGCAGTATTTT.

The rearrangement links TRBV7-8 to TRBJ2-7; D call uncertain. Germline V gene sequence: CDR1 SGHVS, CDR2 FQNEAQ. V lost 1 base to trimming and J lost 4 bases, with 11 bases between them. The CDR3 has 14 residues. The CDR3 bases are TGTGCCAGCAGCTTAGAAGTACAGTCATACGAGCAGTACTTC. Translated: CASSLEVQSYEQYF.

The V call is TRBV27, the J call TRBJ2-2, with D maybe TRBD2 (5 bases). CDR1 is MNHEY and CDR2 is SMNVEV in the germline V gene (reference sequence). The CDR3 loop spans 15 amino acids. Trimming pared 1 base from V and 6 bases from J, leaving 12 bases between. The CDR3, as DNA: TGTGCCAGCAGTTTATTGGTTACGGGGTCCGGGGAGCTGTTTTTT. This translates into CASSLLVTGSGELFF.

V usage is TRBV25-1 and J usage is TRBJ1-1, with D unclear. The CDR3 length is 13 residues. Trimming took 3 bases from V and 3 from J, leaving 8 bases between them. Germline CDR1 and CDR2: MGHDK and SYGVNS. The CDR3 DNA reads TGTGCCAGCAGTGAGGCAGGCCACACTGAAGCTTTCTTT. It yields the protein CASSEAGHTEAFF.

This chain links TRBV11-2 with TRBJ2-5, with 7 nucleotides matching TRBD1. Germline CDR1 and CDR2: SGHAT and FQNNGV. J lost 2 bases, V lost 6 bases, and 9 bases had no gene match. CDR3 length: 15 residues. This chain's CDR3 is CASRDTGVYQETQYF. CDR3 DNA: TGTGCCAGCAGAGATACAGGGGTCTATCAAGAGACCCAGTACTTC.

This clone was recorded only once. The rearrangement uses TRBV24-1 and TRBJ2-3, with no clear D. In germline, CDR1 is KGHDR, CDR2 SFDVKD. The length of the CDR3 is 11 residues. V lost 9 bases and J lost 0, with 3 bases in between. The CDR3 region has the DNA TGTGCCACCGAGAGCACAGATACGCAGTATTTT. Protein product: CATESTDTQYF.

V and J are TRBV4-1 and TRBJ1-3; D ambiguous. Germline assignment: CDR1 MGHRA and CDR2 YSYEKL. V shed 4 bases and J shed 0 bases, with 19 bases lying between them. The CDR3 totals 18 residues. The CDR3 coding sequence is TGCGCCAGCAGCCTCGAGATCCCCAGGATGAGCTCTGGAAACACCATATATTTT. Translation: CASSLEIPRMSSGNTIYF.

V gene TRBV24-1 combines with J gene TRBJ2-1, with no clear D. Germline V CDR1 and CDR2: KGHDR, SFDVKD. Trimming left V 3 bases short and J 2 bases short, with 10 bases between. The CDR3 has 15 amino acids. The CDR3 loop reads CATSDLAEAYNEQFF. CDR3 coding DNA: TGTGCCACCAGTGATCTTGCAGAGGCCTACAATGAGCAGTTCTTC.

The gene calls are TRBV6-6 and TRBJ2-5; 7 bases map to TRBD1. The J segment lost 5 bases and the V segment lost 7 bases, leaving 10 bases of the junction unmatched. The CDR3 length is 14 residues. Germline V gives CDR1 MNHNY, CDR2 SVGAGI (reference sequence). Here the CDR3 DNA reads TGTGCCAGCAACCGAAGGTCGACAGGGGAGACCCAGTACTTC. Translating gives CASNRRSTGETQYF.

J is TRBJ1-3 and V is TRBV18, with D tentatively TRBD1 (5 bases). The CDR3 is made up of 13 amino acids. CDR1 KGHSH and CDR2 LQKENI come from the germline V gene. Trimming removed 6 bases from V and 0 bases from J, with 6 bases in between. The CDR3 spells CASSQGSGNTIYF. Written as DNA, the CDR3 is TGTGCCAGCTCCCAGGGCTCTGGAAACACCATATATTTT.

This chain links TRBV11-2 with TRBJ1-3, with a weak D call TRBD1 (5 bases). V shed 6 bases and J shed 0 bases, with 12 bases lying between them. CDR3 length: 15 amino acids. The germline V gene encodes CDR1 SGHAT and CDR2 FQNNGV. The CDR3 DNA reads as TGTGCCAGCAGACCCGGCGGGGCCTCTGGAAACACCATATATTTT. It specifies CASRPGGASGNTIYF.

The DNA of the CDR3 is TGCGCCAGCAGCACCGGGACAGCGAACACCGGGGAGCTGTTTTTT. The encoded protein is CASSTGTANTGELFF. The V and J genes are TRBV5-1 and TRBJ2-2, with 7 bases that match TRBD1. CDR3 length equals 15 residues. V trimming: 4 bases; J trimming: 0 bases; junction bases outside the gene matches: 3. Germline-derived CDR1 and CDR2 are SGHRS and YFSETQ. Variable domain in full (rest from reference TRBV5-1 and TRBJ2-2): KAGVTQTPRYLIKTRGQQVTLSCSPISGHRSVSWYQQTPGQGLQFLFEYFSETQRNKGNFPGRFSGRQFSNSRSEMNVSTLELGDSALYLCASSTGTANTGELFFGEGSRLTVL.

The V and J genes are TRBV20-1 and TRBJ2-1; a weak D match, TRBD2 (5 bases). The CDR3 is 11 amino acids. Germline CDR1 is DFQATT and CDR2 is SNEGSKA (reference sequence). Trimming removed 6 bases at V and 8 bases at J, with 11 bases between. The CDR3 loop reads CSAPPRDEQFF. CDR3 DNA sequence: TGCAGTGCCCCCCCGCGGGATGAGCAGTTCTTC.

V and J are TRBV3-1 (or the pseudogene TRBV3-2) and TRBJ2-3; no definite D call. This CDR3 spans 14 amino acids. Trimming took 1 base from V and 7 from J, leaving 12 bases between them. Germline CDR1 is LGHDT and CDR2 is YNNKEL (reference sequence). CDR3 amino acids: CASSQGDLRNTQYF. CDR3 DNA sequence: TGTGCCAGCAGCCAAGGTGACTTAAGGAATACGCAGTATTTT.

The chain employs TRBV29-1 and TRBJ2-3; 12 bases are a match to TRBD2. With V trimmed by 6 bases and J by 4 bases, 5 bases remained unmatched. This CDR3 region has 14 residues. The V gene's germline CDR1 is SQVTM and CDR2 ANQGSEA. The CDR3 region has the DNA TGCAGCGTCGCTAGCGGGAGGGCCGCAGATACGCAGTATTTT. As protein: CSVASGRAADTQYF.

This chain connects TRBV7-2 to TRBJ2-5; 8 nucleotides line up with TRBD2. CDR1 and CDR2 (germline): SGHTA, FQGNSA. The CDR3 length is 14 residues. V lost 4 bases, J lost 3 bases, and 4 bases stayed unmatched. The CDR3 DNA follows: TGTGCCAGCAGCTCCACTAGCGGTAAAGAGACCCAGTACTTC. Residues: CASSSTSGKETQYF. The entire variable domain, with the rest obtained from reference TRBV7-2 and TRBJ2-5, is as follows: GAGVSQSPSNKVTEKGKDVELRCDPISGHTALYWYRQSLGQGLEFLIYFQGNSAPDKSGLPSDRFSAERTGGSVSTLTIQRTQQEDSAVYLCASSSTSGKETQYFGPGTRLLVL.

This sequence joins TRBV28 and TRBJ1-2; D might be TRBD1 (6 bases). The V end was cut by 10 bases, the J end by 4 bases, with 13 bases between. The germline V gene has CDR1 MDHEN and CDR2 SYDVKM. The CDR3 consists of 12 residues. CDR3 in amino acids: CATTQGGYGYTF. The CDR3, as DNA: TGTGCCACTACACAGGGCGGCTATGGCTACACCTTC.

The chain joins TRBV9 to TRBJ2-1, with 7 bases matching TRBD2. This CDR3 comprises 15 residues. J gave up 3 bases and V 5 bases, and 8 bases lay outside the gene matches. Germline V gene sequence: CDR1 SGDLS, CDR2 YYNGEE. The CDR3 here is CASSETSGDYNEQFF. The CDR3 DNA reads as TGTGCCAGCAGTGAGACGAGCGGGGACTACAATGAGCAGTTCTTC.

The chain carries TRBV19 and TRBJ1-1; no clear D gene. Trimming left V 4 bases short and J 4 bases short, with 10 bases between. Germline V gene lookup returns CDR1 LNHDA and CDR2 SQIVND (reference sequence). This CDR3 is built from 13 residues. CDR3 DNA: TGTGCCAGTAGTAGGAGGCGGGGCACTGAAGCTTTCTTT. It encodes CASSRRRGTEAFF.

Only a few counts were recorded for this clone. The chain carries TRBV5-4 and TRBJ2-2, with 15 bases aligning to TRBD2. V trimming: 4 bases; J trimming: 7 bases; junction bases outside the gene matches: 5. The CDR3 contains 16 residues. CDR1 and CDR2 (germline): SGHNT, YYREEE (reference sequence). CDR3 in DNA: TGTGCCAGCAGCCCCGGGACTAGCGGGAGGTACGGGGAGCTGTTTTTT. The encoded protein is CASSPGTSGRYGELFF.

The genes are TRBV19 and TRBJ2-3, with 14 positions matching TRBD2. CDR1 and CDR2 (germline): LNHDA, SQIVND (reference sequence). V trimming: 6 bases; J trimming: 2 bases; junction bases outside the gene matches: 4. The CDR3 is 16 amino acids. CDR3 DNA sequence: TGTGCCAGTAGGGGGACTAGCGGGAGCTACACAGATACGCAGTATTTT. This encodes CASRGTSGSYTDTQYF.

This chain links TRBV2 with TRBJ2-5; possibly TRBD2 for D (7 bases). The V gene lost 4 bases and the J gene lost 2 bases, with 26 bases spanning the gap. Germline V gene sequence: CDR1 SNHLY, CDR2 FYNNEI. This CDR3 has 19 residues. This chain's CDR3 is CASSGTDRISRGPQETQYF. CDR3 nucleotides: TGTGCCAGCAGTGGAACCGATCGGATATCGCGGGGGCCTCAAGAGACCCAGTACTTC.

V usage is TRBV7-2 and J usage is TRBJ1-2; D is unclear. The CDR3 totals 13 residues. The V gene's germline CDR1 is SGHTA and CDR2 FQGNSA. Trimming took 1 base from V and 1 from J, leaving 4 bases between them. The CDR3 DNA is TGTGCCAGCAGCTTAGTTAGTAACTATGGCTACACCTTC. It specifies CASSLVSNYGYTF.

The V gene is TRBV4-2, the J gene TRBJ2-5; D possibly corresponds to TRBD1 (7 bases). The CDR3 consists of 14 residues. From germline, CDR1 is LGHNA and CDR2 YNFKEQ. The V and J ends lost 4 bases and 2 bases respectively, with 11 bases between them. CDR3 sequence: CASSPGGKQETQYF. The DNA for the CDR3 is TGTGCCAGCAGCCCAGGGGGGAAGCAAGAGACCCAGTACTTC.

This chain links TRBV5-6 with TRBJ1-2; D is ambiguous. The V gene lost 5 bases and the J gene lost 8 bases, with 13 bases spanning the gap. The CDR3 has 12 amino acids. Germline-derived CDR1 and CDR2 are SGHDT and YYEEEE. Here the CDR3 reads CASSGGPGGYTF. CDR3 nucleotides: TGTGCCAGCAGTGGAGGCCCCGGGGGCTACACCTTC.

Only one count was recorded for this clone. CDR3 DNA sequence: TGTGCGGGTGGAGAAATCTATGGCTACACCTTC. Encoded protein: CAGGEIYGYTF. This chain links TRBV30 with TRBJ1-2; D not certain. CDR1 GTSNPN and CDR2 SVGIG come from the germline V gene (reference sequence). This CDR3 spans 11 amino acids.

The chain recombines TRBV10-3 with TRBJ1-2; D remains unclear. Trimming took 0 bases from V and 7 from J, leaving 15 bases between them. The CDR3 is 15 residues long. The germline gives CDR1 ENHRY, CDR2 SYGVKD. In nucleotides, the CDR3 is TGTGCCATCAGTGAGTCCGGATCCAGTTCGGGTGGCTACACCTTC. It is translated as CAISESGSSSGGYTF.